This entry lists 18 T cell receptor beta chains sequenced from one sample in a study of T-cell reconstitution after alpha-beta-depleted transplantation in children (dated by TCRdb to the mid-2010s). Libraries were prepared through PCR. Sequencer: Illumina HiSeq 2500. TCR library preparation used molecular barcoding, with unique molecular identifiers applied to normalize quantification of the TCRbeta repertoire. In-frame beta chains were kept once TCRdb had trimmed the public reads at Q25 with fastp and called clones with MiXCR. CDR3 protein sequences are deduplicated, and each keeps its most common genes and DNA. The sample table holds some 400,000 distinct CDR3 sequences, of which over 20% were seen once. The leading ten clones occupy around 4% of the sample. The sample in question was PBMCs from the stem cell graft donor, obtained from the stem cell graft. These receptor sequences come from a human donor who donated a stem cell graft to a child with acute myeloid leukemia.

DNA of the CDR3: TGTGCCAGCAGCTTGGTGTTCGGGGATACTGGAAACACCATATATTTT. It is translated as CASSLVFGDTGNTIYF. The rearrangement links TRBV5-8 to TRBJ1-3, with D uncertain. Germline assignment: CDR1 SGHTS and CDR2 YDEGEE. This CDR3 comprises 16 residues. V was pared by 0 bases and J by 2 bases, with 12 bases between.

The rearrangement joins TRBV21-1 to TRBJ1-4; TRBD1, the D gene given by the table, was not confirmed from the DNA. TRBV21-1 constitutes a pseudogene. The CDR3 covers 20 residues. The CDR3 here is CASRKKKVFDRALGNEKLFF. The CDR3 DNA follows: TGTGCCAGCAGGAAAAAGAAAGTGTTCGACAGAGCCTTAGGTAATGAAAAACTGTTTTTT.

The genes are TRBV10-1 and TRBJ2-1; D is unresolved. The V gene's germline CDR1 is WNHNN and CDR2 SYGVQD (reference sequence). Trimming removed 3 bases at V and 7 bases at J, with 16 bases between. CDR3 size: 15 residues. The chain's CDR3 is CASSDSLAHGNEQFF. The CDR3 DNA reads TGCGCCAGCAGTGACTCACTTGCCCATGGAAATGAGCAGTTCTTC.

This clonotype was detected a few times. CDR3 protein: CASSQEGGEEQFF. The DNA for the CDR3 is TGCGCCAGCAGCCAAGAAGGGGGGGAAGAGCAGTTCTTC. The chain carries TRBV4-1 and TRBJ2-1; D may be TRBD2 (7 bases). The ends were cut back, 0 bases at V and 10 bases at J, with 10 bases in the middle. CDR1 MGHRA and CDR2 YSYEKL come from the germline V gene. The CDR3 totals 13 residues.

This clonotype was counted a few times. The chain uses TRBV20-1 and TRBJ1-1; D is unresolved. CDR3 size: 12 residues. Trimming removed 5 bases at V and 6 bases at J, with 13 bases between. Germline V CDR1 and CDR2: DFQATT, SNEGSKA (reference sequence). The CDR3 here is CSAVRTTAEAFF. CDR3 nucleotides: TGCAGTGCTGTACGTACGACGGCTGAAGCTTTCTTT.

The chain recombines TRBV3-1 with TRBJ2-7, with D uncertain. CDR3 length: 15 amino acids. From germline, CDR1 is LGHDT and CDR2 YNNKEL (reference sequence). Between the trimmed V and J ends, which lost 0 bases and 5 bases, there was a span of 14 bases. CDR3 in DNA: TGTGCCAGCAGCCAAGAATATAGGTACAGCCACGAGCAGTACTTC. Translated: CASSQEYRYSHEQYF.

This clonotype was seen at least ten times. The V and J genes are TRBV29-1 and TRBJ2-2, with 7 bases lining up with TRBD2. Germline assignment: CDR1 SQVTM and CDR2 ANQGSEA. Unmatched junction bases numbered 5, after V lost 6 bases and J lost 1 base. The CDR3 sequence is 14 residues long. In DNA form, the CDR3 reads TGCAGCGTGATGACTAGCAAGAACACCGGGGAGCTGTTTTTT. It specifies CSVMTSKNTGELFF.

J is TRBJ2-2 and V is TRBV4-1, with TRBD1 as a possible D gene (6 bases). This CDR3 spans 15 amino acids. Per the germline V gene, CDR1 is MGHRA and CDR2 is YSYEKL. V shed 0 bases and J shed 7 bases, with 12 bases lying between them. This chain's CDR3 is CASSQDSQGFGELFF. CDR3 nucleotide sequence: TGCGCCAGCAGCCAAGATTCACAGGGATTCGGGGAGCTGTTTTTT.

The chain links TRBV4-3 to TRBJ1-6; D is perhaps TRBD1 (5 bases). V dropped 0 bases and J dropped 8 bases, with 8 bases sitting between them. The CDR3 totals 14 residues. CDR1 is LGHNA, CDR2 YSLEER, per germline. The CDR3 DNA reads TGCGCCAGCAGCCAAGATCTAGGGGATTCACCCCTCCACTTT. This encodes CASSQDLGDSPLHF.

This clonotype has more than one count but fewer than ten. The chain couples TRBV24-1 to TRBJ2-1; no clear D gene. The CDR3 spans 17 residues. Germline V gene data show CDR1 as KGHDR and CDR2 as SFDVKD. Trimming removed 5 bases at V and 7 bases at J, with 23 bases between. The CDR3 sequence: CATSGHPLAKFPNEQFF. CDR3 DNA: TGTGCCACCAGTGGCCACCCCTTGGCGAAGTTTCCAAATGAGCAGTTCTTC.

This clonotype was observed at least ten times. The chain recombines TRBV12-3 or TRBV12-4 with TRBJ2-7; perhaps TRBD1 as D (5 bases). The CDR3 totals 13 residues. The V gene lost 2 bases and the J gene lost 7 bases, with 12 bases spanning the gap. The CDR3 sequence: CASSLTTDGEQYF. Written as DNA, the CDR3 is TGTGCCAGCAGTTTAACGACAGATGGGGAGCAGTACTTC.

This clonotype was observed at least ten times. The chain couples TRBV29-1 to TRBJ2-1; TRBD2 matches 9 bases. The CDR3 runs to 14 residues. V lost 7 bases and J lost 6; bases outside the gene matches: 10. Germline CDR1 reads SQVTM; CDR2 reads ANQGSEA. This CDR3 is CSAIAGAVGNEQFF. The CDR3 nucleotides are TGCAGCGCCATAGCGGGAGCGGTCGGCAATGAGCAGTTCTTC.

V and J are TRBV5-1 and TRBJ2-7; D possibly corresponds to TRBD2 (6 bases). CDR3 length: 13 amino acids. The germline V and J ends were trimmed by 3 bases and 7 bases, with 14 bases remaining between them. The germline V gene has CDR1 SGHRS and CDR2 YFSETQ. CDR3 sequence (DNA): TGCGCCAGCAGCTCGACTAGGGCTGGGGAGCAGTACTTC. Protein: CASSSTRAGEQYF.

This chain uses TRBV11-2 with TRBJ2-1; 8 bases line up with TRBD2. Germline V gene lookup returns CDR1 SGHAT and CDR2 FQNNGV. Unmatched junction bases numbered 12, after V lost 7 bases and J lost 10 bases. This CDR3 is built from 14 residues. The CDR3: CASIIREGPWEQFF. DNA for the CDR3: TGTGCCAGCATAATCCGGGAGGGCCCTTGGGAGCAGTTCTTC.

The V call is TRBV29-1, the J call TRBJ1-1; TRBD1 might be the D (6 bases). Germline CDR1 SQVTM, CDR2 ANQGSEA. The CDR3 runs to 14 residues. V dropped 5 bases and J dropped 4 bases, with 17 bases sitting between them. CDR3 nucleotide sequence: TGCAGCGTTAAAGGGGGGGGCTGGGGCACTGAAGCTTTCTTT. It translates to CSVKGGGWGTEAFF.

This rearrangement joins TRBV29-1 to TRBJ2-1; TRBD2 is a possible D gene (6 bases). CDR1 SQVTM and CDR2 ANQGSEA come from the germline V gene. Trimming took off 7 bases at V and 2 bases at J, with 18 bases between the two ends. The CDR3 length is 15 residues. In DNA form, the CDR3 reads TGCAGCGGGGGGGATTTCGGCGGAACCTACAATGAGCAGTTCTTC. Encoded protein: CSGGDFGGTYNEQFF.

This clonotype was counted many times. This sequence joins TRBV20-1 and TRBJ2-1, with 7 bases identical to TRBD2. Losses at the gene ends were 1 base for V and 7 bases for J; bases not matched to a gene: 13. Germline V CDR1 and CDR2: DFQATT, SNEGSKA (reference sequence). This CDR3 comprises 16 residues. CDR3 DNA: TGCAGTGCTAGAGTGAAGAGCGGGTGGGGAGGGAATGAGCAGTTCTTC. Translated, it gives CSARVKSGWGGNEQFF.

The chain joins TRBV30 to TRBJ2-7; possible D gene TRBD2, 6 bases. Germline CDR1 and CDR2: GTSNPN and SVGIG (reference sequence). The V and J ends lost 3 bases and 3 bases respectively, with 12 bases between them. The CDR3 has 13 amino acids. CDR3 bases: TGTGCCTGGAGCACTAGCAGCCGCTACGAGCAGTACTTC. Translating gives CAWSTSSRYEQYF.